The 25 T cell receptor beta chains given below trace back to one sample, sequenced in a study of monozygotic twins with inflammatory bowel disease. TCRdb reanalyzed the 5' RACE reads and collapses them to one entry per CDR3 protein, without DNA. Recorded for this sample: roughly 100,000 distinct CDR3 sequences. The sequenced material came from blood. The receptors originated from a human donor with ulcerative colitis or Crohn's disease, or a healthy co-twin of an affected twin (not recorded which).

The chain joins TRBV28 to TRBJ2-5; without DNA, the TCRdb call of TRBD1 cannot be checked. Germline V lookup: CDR1 MDHEN, CDR2 SYDVKM. CDR3 length: 14 amino acids. The CDR3 loop is CASSSPPGQETQYF.

This rearrangement joins TRBV4-3 to TRBJ2-7; checking the TCRdb D call of TRBD2 is not possible without DNA. CDR3 length equals 14 residues. Germline CDR1 is LGHNA and CDR2 is YSLEER. The CDR3 sequence is CASSQERGTYEQYF.

The rearrangement uses TRBV30 and TRBJ2-4; TCRdb's assignment of TRBD2 cannot be checked, as there is no DNA. Germline CDR1 is GTSNPN and CDR2 is SVGIG (reference sequence). The length of the CDR3 is 12 residues. CDR3 amino acids: CAWSVGLRIQYF.

This chain connects TRBV7-9 to TRBJ2-7. Germline V gives CDR1 SEHNR, CDR2 FQNEAQ (reference sequence). The CDR3 spans 12 residues. The CDR3 sequence: CASSLRPYEQYF.

The chain links TRBV5-5 to TRBJ2-1. CDR3 length equals 13 residues. Germline V gene sequence: CDR1 SGHKS, CDR2 YYEKEE (reference sequence). CDR3 sequence: CASSLVDDNEQFF.

The CDR3 sequence is CASSQETARDGYTF. This sequence joins TRBV4-3 and TRBJ1-2; TCRdb picks TRBD1, but there is no DNA to check that call. The CDR3 contains 14 residues. Germline-derived CDR1 and CDR2 are LGHNA and YSLEER.

The rearrangement uses TRBV29-1 and TRBJ2-6. The CDR3 is 14 residues long. The germline CDR1 and CDR2 sequences are SQVTM and ANQGSEA. Here the CDR3 reads CSVAGGSGANVLTF.

The rearrangement links TRBV5-5 to TRBJ2-1. The CDR3 has 14 residues. CDR1 is SGHKS and CDR2 is YYEKEE in the germline V gene (reference sequence). CDR3 protein: CASSLATLQGEQFF.

The chain joins TRBV18 to TRBJ2-7; TCRdb outputs TRBD2, but without DNA this stays unchecked. The CDR3 is 15 amino acids. Looked up from germline, CDR1 is KGHSH and CDR2 is LQKENI. CDR3: CASSPSGSSSYEQYF.

The genes are TRBV3-1 and TRBJ2-4; TCRdb designates TRBD2, a call that cannot be tested without DNA. Germline assignment: CDR1 LGHDT and CDR2 YNNKEL (reference sequence). The CDR3 spans 12 residues. The CDR3 region is CASSQSGGTQYF.

This sequence joins TRBV19 and TRBJ2-7; TCRdb's D call of TRBD1 is untestable without DNA. This CDR3 comprises 14 residues. Germline CDR1 is LNHDA and CDR2 is SQIVND (reference sequence). The CDR3 loop reads CASSRAYSSYEQYF.

This chain links TRBV6-1 with TRBJ1-6; there is no DNA to check the TCRdb D call of TRBD1. Per germline, CDR1 MNHNS and CDR2 SASEGT. This CDR3 region has 14 residues. The CDR3 sequence: CASFRDRTNSPLHF.

The rearrangement joins TRBV12-3 or TRBV12-4 to TRBJ2-2. This CDR3 spans 14 amino acids. CDR3 region: CASSLWENTGELFF.

The chain is built from TRBV5-4 and TRBJ2-1; TCRdb picks TRBD2, but there is no DNA to check that call. CDR1 SGHNT and CDR2 YYREEE come from the germline V gene (reference sequence). This CDR3 region has 20 residues. This CDR3 is CASSYTGTSGRASSYNEQFF.

The rearrangement uses TRBV7-2 and TRBJ2-5; the D call of TRBD2 rests on TCRdb alone, since no DNA is present to check it. CDR1 SGHTA and CDR2 FQGNSA come from the germline V gene. CDR3 length: 16 residues. This chain's CDR3 is CASSYTSGRRQETQYF.

This rearrangement joins TRBV4-1 to TRBJ2-5; no DNA is available, so the TRBD2 call from TCRdb remains unchecked. The CDR3 is 16 residues long. CDR1 MGHRA and CDR2 YSYEKL come from the germline V gene. The CDR3 loop reads CASSHPAKSYQETQYF.

The chain has TRBV5-6 and TRBJ2-3; TCRdb's D call, TRBD2, is unchecked because there is no DNA. Per the germline V gene, CDR1 is SGHDT and CDR2 is YYEEEE. The CDR3 totals 14 residues. The CDR3 reads CASSLLHLPDTQYF.

V is TRBV5-6 and J is TRBJ2-5; without DNA, the TCRdb call of TRBD1 cannot be checked. CDR1 is SGHDT, CDR2 YYEEEE, per germline. This CDR3 has 11 residues. This CDR3 reads CALDSEETQYF.

The chain couples TRBV20-1 to TRBJ2-1. This CDR3 has 16 amino acids. The V gene's germline CDR1 is DFQATT and CDR2 SNEGSKA (reference sequence). CDR3 amino acids: CSARTSSGMSYNEQFF.

This chain joins TRBV5-1 and TRBJ2-2. The CDR3 contains 14 residues. CDR1 and CDR2 (germline): SGHRS, YFSETQ. This CDR3 is CASKWETGTGELFF.

This chain connects TRBV5-1 to TRBJ2-1; the TCRdb call, TRBD2, lacks DNA for checking. The CDR3 has 16 amino acids. Germline lookup yields CDR1 SGHRS and CDR2 YFSETQ. The CDR3 region is CASSILAGGLYNEQFF.

V usage is TRBV5-8 and J usage is TRBJ1-5; the TRBD1 assignment by TCRdb is unverifiable without DNA. The CDR3 runs to 16 residues. Germline V gene lookup returns CDR1 SGHTS and CDR2 YDEGEE. CDR3: CASSGGQILSNQPQHF. The complete variable domain, with remaining parts taken from reference TRBV5-8 and TRBJ1-5, reads EAGVTQSPTHLIKTRGQQATLRCSPISGHTSVYWYQQALGLGLQFLLWYDEGEERNRGNFPPRFSGRQFPNYSSELNVNALELEDSALYLCASSGGQILSNQPQHFGDGTRLSIL.

The chain joins TRBV4-3 to TRBJ2-5; absent DNA, TCRdb's TRBD2 call cannot be checked. This CDR3 region has 16 residues. Germline V gene data show CDR1 as LGHNA and CDR2 as YSLEER. The chain's CDR3 is CASSQDVAGEGETQYF.

The chain uses TRBV4-3 and TRBJ2-7; without DNA, the TCRdb call of TRBD1 cannot be checked. The CDR3 sequence is 16 residues long. Per germline, CDR1 LGHNA and CDR2 YSLEER. The CDR3 loop is CASSQKAGTGNYEQYF.

The rearrangement joins TRBV15 to TRBJ2-5; TCRdb lists TRBD1, though no DNA is available to test this call. Germline values: CDR1 LNHNV, CDR2 YYDKDF (reference sequence). The length of the CDR3 is 15 residues. CDR3 sequence: CATSRVAGAPGTQYF.